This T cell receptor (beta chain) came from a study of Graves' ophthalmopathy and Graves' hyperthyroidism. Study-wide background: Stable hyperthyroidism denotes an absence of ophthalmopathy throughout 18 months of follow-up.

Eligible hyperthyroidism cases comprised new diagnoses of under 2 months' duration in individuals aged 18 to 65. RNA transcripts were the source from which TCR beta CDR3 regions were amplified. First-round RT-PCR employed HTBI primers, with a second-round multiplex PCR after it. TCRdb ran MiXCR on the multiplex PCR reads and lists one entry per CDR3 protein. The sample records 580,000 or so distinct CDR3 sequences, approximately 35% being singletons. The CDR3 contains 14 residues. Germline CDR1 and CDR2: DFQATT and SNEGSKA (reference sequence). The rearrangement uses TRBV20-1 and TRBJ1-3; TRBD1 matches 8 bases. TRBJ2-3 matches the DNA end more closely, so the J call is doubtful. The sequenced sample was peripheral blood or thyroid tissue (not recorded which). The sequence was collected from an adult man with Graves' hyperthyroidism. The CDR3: CSARGTGWSDTQYF. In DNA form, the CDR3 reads TGCAGTGCTAGAGGGACAGGGTGGAGCGATACGCAGTATTTT.